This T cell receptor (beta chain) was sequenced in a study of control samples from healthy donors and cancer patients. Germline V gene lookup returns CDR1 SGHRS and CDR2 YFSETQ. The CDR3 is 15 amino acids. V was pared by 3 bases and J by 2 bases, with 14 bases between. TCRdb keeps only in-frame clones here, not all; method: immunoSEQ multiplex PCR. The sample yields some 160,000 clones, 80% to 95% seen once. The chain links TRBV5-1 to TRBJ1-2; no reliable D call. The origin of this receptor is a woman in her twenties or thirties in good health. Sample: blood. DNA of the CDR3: TGCGCCAGCAGCTCATACACCCGCGGGAACTATGGCTACACCTTC. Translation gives CASSSYTRGNYGYTF.